The TCR beta chain described here comes from a study of neoadjuvant nivolumab and ipilimumab in lung cancer. Study overall: Nivolumab 3 mg/kg was given days 1, 15 and 29, plus ipilimumab 1 mg/kg day 1 in combination. General study points: From pretherapy to surgery, tumor richness and clonality rose with dual therapy.

Only one count was recorded for this clone. As yet, its antigen is unknown. Produced via immunoSEQ multiplex PCR; TCRdb's table is partial and in-frame only. The sample yields approximately 31,000 clones, roughly 90% seen once. The CDR3 consists of 11 residues. The V end lost 1 base, the J end lost 6 bases, and 5 bases lay between the germline ends. The germline CDR1 and CDR2 sequences are SGHNT and YYREEE (reference sequence). The source material was peripheral blood, sampled after neoadjuvant nivolumab, alone or with ipilimumab, at or shortly before surgery. The chain links TRBV5-4 to TRBJ2-7; no definite D call. The sequence came from an adult with non-small cell lung cancer. For the CDR3, the DNA is TGTGCCAGCAGCTTGCCCCCCGAGCAGTACTTC. This translates into CASSLPPEQYF.